This record looks at one TCR beta chain sequence and its context. Sequenced by immunoSEQ multiplex PCR; TCRdb stores in-frame clones only, minus some. The data hold approximately 82,000 clones, with approximately 78% observed a single time. CDR1 is SGHNT and CDR2 is YYREEE in the germline V gene (reference sequence). V was cut by 5 bases and J by 9 bases, with 15 bases left in between. This CDR3 contains 14 residues. These data are taken from a study of blood T cell repertoires in COVID-19. Background on the study: The cDNA or gDNA used as material had been derived from T cells, B-cell-depleted T cells, or PBMCs.

This clonotype was obtained from a human donor in a cohort sampled during active COVID-19. Sample: peripheral blood. This chain connects TRBV5-4 to TRBJ2-6, with D possibly matching TRBD1 (6 bases). CDR3 sequence (DNA): TGTGCCAGCAGTCTAAGGACAGACGGCAACGTCCTGACTTTC. Its protein is CASSLRTDGNVLTF.